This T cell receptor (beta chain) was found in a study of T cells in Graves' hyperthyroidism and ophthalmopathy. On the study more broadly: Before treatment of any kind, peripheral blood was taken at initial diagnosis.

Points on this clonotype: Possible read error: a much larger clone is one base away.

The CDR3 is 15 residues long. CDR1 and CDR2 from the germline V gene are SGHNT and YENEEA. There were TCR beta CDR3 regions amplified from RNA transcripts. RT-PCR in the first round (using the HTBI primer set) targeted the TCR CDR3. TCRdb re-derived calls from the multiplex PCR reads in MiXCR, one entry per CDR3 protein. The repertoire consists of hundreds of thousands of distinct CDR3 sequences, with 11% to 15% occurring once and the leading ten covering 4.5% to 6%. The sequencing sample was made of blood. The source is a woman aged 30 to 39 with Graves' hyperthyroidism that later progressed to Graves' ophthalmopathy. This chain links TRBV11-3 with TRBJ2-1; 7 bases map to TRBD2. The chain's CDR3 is CASSQGAGEYNEQLF. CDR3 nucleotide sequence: TGTGCCAGCAGCCAAGGGGCGGGAGAGTACAATGAGCAGCTCTTC.